This passage covers 20 T cell receptor beta chains from one sample sequenced in a study of blood T cell repertoires in COVID-19. Here immunoSEQ multiplex PCR was the method, and the copy in TCRdb shows in-frame clones only, minus some. The sample includes around 150,000 clones, approximately 90% of them seen just once. The sample comprised peripheral blood. All receptors derive from a woman aged 55-69 years with active or convalescent COVID-19.

This sequence joins TRBV6-5 and TRBJ1-2; TRBD1 matches at 7 bases. CDR3 length: 14 amino acids. Trimming at V came to 6 bases and at J to 6 bases, leaving 10 bases not matched to a gene. Germline lookup yields CDR1 MNHEY and CDR2 SVGAGI. In nucleotides, the CDR3 is TGTGCCAGCAGGGAGACAGGGAAAAGAGATGGCTACACCTTC. This encodes CASRETGKRDGYTF.

The V call is TRBV30, the J call TRBJ1-5; TRBD1 matches 9 bases. Germline CDR1 is GTSNPN and CDR2 is SVGIG (reference sequence). The CDR3 covers 14 residues. Germline trimming cut 2 bases from V and 7 bases from J; bases unmatched to any gene: 6. CDR3 in DNA: TGTGCCTGGAGTAGGCTTGGACAGGGGCAGCCCCAGCATTTT. Its translation is CAWSRLGQGQPQHF. The complete variable domain, with remaining parts taken from reference TRBV30 and TRBJ1-5, reads SQTIHQWPATLVQPVGSPLSLECTVEGTSNPNLYWYRQAAGRGLQLLFYSVGIGQISSEVPQNLSASRPQDRQFILSSKKLLLSDSGFYLCAWSRLGQGQPQHFGDGTRLSIL.

V usage is TRBV5-1 and J usage is TRBJ1-2, with 8 positions matching TRBD1. The CDR3 is made up of 14 amino acids. With 0 bases clipped from V and 8 bases from J, the junction kept 6 bases outside the gene matches. Germline V CDR1 and CDR2: SGHRS, YFSETQ. The CDR3 sequence is CASSLEGRGQGYTF. The DNA of the CDR3 is TGCGCCAGCAGCTTGGAGGGCAGGGGGCAGGGCTACACCTTC.

The CDR3 loop reads CASSSGRGANTGELFF. The CDR3 coding sequence is TGCGCCAGCAGCTCGGGGCGGGGGGCCAACACCGGGGAGCTGTTTTTT. V is TRBV5-1 and J is TRBJ2-2, with 8 nucleotides matching TRBD2. This CDR3 is built from 16 residues. V was clipped by 3 bases and J by 2 bases; unmatched bases: 6. Germline V lookup: CDR1 SGHRS, CDR2 YFSETQ.

CDR3 sequence reads: CASSLVRGGFEQYF. The DNA of the CDR3 is TGTGCCAGCAGCTTGGTACGGGGGGGCTTCGAGCAGTACTTC. The chain joins TRBV5-6 to TRBJ2-7, with 8 bases identical to TRBD2. This CDR3 has 14 residues. The germline CDR1 and CDR2 sequences are SGHDT and YYEEEE. The ends lost 0 bases at V and 6 bases at J; junction bases unmatched: 5.

The V and J genes are TRBV5-3 and TRBJ1-2; D unclear. TRBV5-3 is annotated as an ORF whose role is uncertain. Trimming cost V 4 bases and J 5 bases, with 18 bases left between them. The length of the CDR3 is 15 residues. The CDR3 DNA reads TGTGCCAGAAGCCTCCGGGAAGTCCTAATGTATGGCTACACCTTC. Residues: CARSLREVLMYGYTF.

The chain links TRBV5-1 to TRBJ2-5; D is unclear. Trimming stripped 1 base from V and 2 bases from J, with 6 bases between. Germline CDR1 SGHRS, CDR2 YFSETQ. CDR3 length equals 13 residues. The CDR3 region is CASSLFQQETQYF. The DNA of the CDR3 is TGCGCCAGCAGCTTGTTCCAGCAAGAGACCCAGTACTTC.

V gene TRBV5-6 combines with J gene TRBJ2-5; 7 nucleotides align to TRBD1. This CDR3 region has 13 residues. The V gene's germline CDR1 is SGHDT and CDR2 YYEEEE. V was pared by 4 bases and J by 5 bases, with 5 bases of the junction left unmatched. CDR3: CASSPGTVETQYF. The CDR3 coding sequence is TGTGCCAGCAGCCCCGGGACAGTGGAGACCCAGTACTTC. The full variable domain, with the rest looked up from reference TRBV5-6 and TRBJ2-5, is DAGVTQSPTHLIKTRGQQVTLRCSPKSGHDTVSWYQQALGQGPQFIFQYYEEEERQRGNFPDRFSGHQFPNYSSELNVNALLLGDSALYLCASSPGTVETQYFGPGTRLLVL.

This clone was seen only once. The chain couples TRBV2 to TRBJ1-2, with D tentatively TRBD1 (5 bases). Germline assignment: CDR1 SNHLY and CDR2 FYNNEI. The CDR3 has 15 residues. V gave up 1 base and J gave up 7 bases, with 16 bases separating them. The CDR3 reads CASSEVRGTSSGYTF. CDR3 nucleotides: TGTGCCAGCAGTGAAGTTAGAGGGACTAGTAGTGGCTACACCTTC.

The V and J genes are TRBV19 and TRBJ2-1; 11 nucleotides line up with TRBD1. The length of the CDR3 is 17 residues. The germline V gene encodes CDR1 LNHDA and CDR2 SQIVND (reference sequence). The V gene end was trimmed by 0 bases and the J gene end by 8 bases; junction bases not matched to a gene: 9. The CDR3 sequence is CASSIDPGQGVYYEQFF. The CDR3 coding sequence is TGTGCCAGTAGTATAGATCCGGGACAGGGGGTATACTATGAGCAGTTCTTC.

This clone was detected only once. The CDR3 protein is CASSLPPHGADTQYF. DNA of the CDR3: TGTGCCAGCAGCTTACCGCCCCACGGGGCAGATACGCAGTATTTT. The chain carries TRBV7-8 and TRBJ2-3; a weak D match, TRBD2 (5 bases). Deletions cut 2 bases from V and 4 bases from J, with 13 bases between. This CDR3 spans 15 amino acids. The germline V gene has CDR1 SGHVS and CDR2 FQNEAQ.

Remarks on this clone: The junction differs from germline at one of its ends, possibly a read error. The chain recombines TRBV7-7 with TRBJ2-5, with TRBD1 matching over 9 bases. CDR1 is SSHAT, CDR2 FNYEAQ, per germline (reference sequence). The CDR3 has 16 residues. In nucleotides, the CDR3 is TGTGCTAGCAGCTTTGGGACAGGGATTAAAGGAGAGACCCAGTACTTC. Encoded protein: CASSFGTGIKGETQYF.

V and J are TRBV5-6 and TRBJ1-2; 8 nucleotides line up with TRBD1. CDR1 and CDR2 from the germline V gene are SGHDT and YYEEEE. Germline trimming cut 4 bases from V and 4 bases from J; bases unmatched to any gene: 9. The CDR3 has 15 amino acids. This CDR3 reads CASSQTGGVFYGYTF. In DNA, the CDR3 is TGTGCCAGCAGCCAAACAGGGGGAGTTTTCTATGGCTACACCTTC.

The CDR3, as DNA: TGTGCCAGCATCCGGGACATACTAGCCAAAAACATTCAGTACTTC. It translates to CASIRDILAKNIQYF. The genes are TRBV5-8 and TRBJ2-4, with TRBD1 as a possible D gene (6 bases). Per germline, CDR1 SGHTS and CDR2 YDEGEE. Trimming took 6 bases from V and 0 from J, leaving 13 bases between them. This CDR3 spans 15 amino acids.

The genes are TRBV25-1 and TRBJ1-1; 7 bases are shared with TRBD1. V gave up 1 base and J gave up 5 bases; unmatched junction bases: 7. The CDR3 length is 15 residues. Germline CDR1 and CDR2: MGHDK and SYGVNS. CDR3 sequence reads: CASSELGRGKTEAFF. The CDR3 bases are TGTGCCAGCAGTGAATTGGGCAGGGGGAAGACTGAAGCTTTCTTT. Full variable domain (outside the CDR3, taken from reference TRBV25-1 and TRBJ1-1): EADIYQTPRYLVIGTGKKITLECSQTMGHDKMYWYQQDPGMELHLIHYSYGVNSTEKGDLSSESTVSRIRTEHFPLTLESARPSHTSQYLCASSELGRGKTEAFFGQGTRLTVV.

The V gene is TRBV4-1, the J gene TRBJ2-2; TRBD2 matches 12 bases. The V gene end was trimmed by 2 bases and the J gene end by 5 bases; junction bases not matched to a gene: 9. This CDR3 is built from 18 residues. Germline-derived CDR1 and CDR2 are MGHRA and YSYEKL. CDR3 DNA: TGCGCCAGCAGCCAACCCCGGGGAACTAGCGGGGGGACCGGGGAGCTGTTTTTT. It specifies CASSQPRGTSGGTGELFF.

The gene calls are TRBV3-1 (or the pseudogene TRBV3-2) and TRBJ1-2, with no clear D. With 6 bases removed from V and 1 base from J, the gap between germline ends came to 12 bases. The CDR3 has 14 amino acids. Germline V lookup: CDR1 LGHDT, CDR2 YNNKEL (reference sequence). The CDR3 DNA follows: TGTGCCAGCAGTCAAAATCCAGATAACTATGGCTACACCTTC. As protein: CASSQNPDNYGYTF.

The rearrangement links TRBV19 to TRBJ2-7, with D possibly being TRBD1 (6 bases). The CDR3 runs 15 residues. CDR1 and CDR2 (germline): LNHDA, SQIVND (reference sequence). The V end lost 6 bases, the J end lost 3 bases, and 18 bases lay between the germline ends. CDR3 DNA sequence: TGTGCCAGTAGCTCCCCGGGCAGGGGAAACTACGAGCAGTACTTC. Amino acid sequence: CASSSPGRGNYEQYF.

The gene calls are TRBV5-1 and TRBJ1-1; 7 nucleotides agree with TRBD1. Germline loops: CDR1 SGHRS, CDR2 YFSETQ. The CDR3 is 14 residues long. The trim removed 2 bases at V and 7 bases at J, leaving 8 bases unmatched. CDR3 amino acids: CASSFNQGVNEAFF. Here the CDR3 DNA reads TGCGCCAGCAGCTTCAATCAGGGGGTGAATGAAGCTTTCTTT.

The V call is TRBV12-5, the J call TRBJ2-6; D might be TRBD2 (5 bases). The V and J ends lost 0 bases and 0 bases respectively, with 15 bases between them. Germline CDR1 reads LGHNT; CDR2 reads FRNRAP. The CDR3 extends over 19 amino acids. DNA for the CDR3: TGTGCTAGTGGTTTGGTACGGGAACGTATACTCTCTGGGGCCAACGTCCTGACTTTC. Its protein is CASGLVRERILSGANVLTF.